This T cell receptor (beta chain) came from a study of T cell repertoires in cytomegalovirus infection. Overall study: Well-studied HLA-B-restricted epitopes and recently identified HLA-C-restricted epitopes of CMV were both used in the study. Study outcomes and limitations: Cumulative frequency of public TCR beta families picked out carriers of CMV plus the relevant HLA.

TCRdb ran MiXCR on the reads and lists one entry per CDR3 protein. This table holds roughly 990,000 distinct CDR3 sequences, around 32% found once. This CDR3 is built from 16 residues. Germline V gives CDR1 MNHEY, CDR2 SMNVEV (reference sequence). Trimming at V came to 2 bases and at J to 2 bases, leaving 6 bases not matched to a gene. To note about this clonotype: Its specificity is not known.

This sequence was found in a human donor in good health (CMV status not recorded). Some clones in this sample may be carry-over from other donors' samples. The specimen comprised cultured CD8+ T cells from PBMCs, sampled from culture after CMV antigen stimulation. The V call is TRBV27, the J call TRBJ2-4, with TRBD1 matching over 7 bases. The CDR3 sequence: CASSLKGAGTKNIQYF. The CDR3 DNA reads as TGTGCCAGCAGTTTAAAGGGGGCTGGGACCAAAAACATTCAGTACTTC.